This entry lists 3 T cell receptor beta chains sequenced from one sample in a study of T-cell memory formation after mild COVID-19. MiXCR, run by TCRdb on the 5' RACE reads, gives a single entry per CDR3 protein. The profile covers about 210,000 distinct CDR3 sequences, with roughly 27% appearing a single time and 11% taken by the ten largest. What was sequenced was PBMCs or a T cell subset sorted from them (not recorded which). These receptors all come from an adult woman who had mild COVID-19 (a few samples of this study predate the infection). Cell type and time point are not known.

This clonotype turned up a few times. J is TRBJ2-1 and V is TRBV5-5; no firm D call. Per germline, CDR1 SGHKS and CDR2 YYEKEE (reference sequence). V was shortened by 3 bases and J by 9 bases, with 13 bases between the two germline ends. There are 13 residues in the CDR3. CDR3 sequence reads: CASSSTRYGEQFF. As DNA, the CDR3 is TGTGCCAGCAGCTCAACACGTTATGGTGAGCAGTTCTTC.

CDR3 sequence: CASSYSTSGGVYEQYF. The CDR3 DNA sequence: TGTGCCAGCAGTTACTCGACGTCCGGGGGAGTCTACGAGCAGTACTTC. This chain uses TRBV6-5 with TRBJ2-7, with a possible D match to TRBD2 (6 bases). CDR3 length equals 16 residues. Germline-derived CDR1 and CDR2 are MNHEY and SVGAGI. The V gene lost 0 bases and the J gene lost 3 bases, with 15 bases spanning the gap.

V gene TRBV7-8 combines with J gene TRBJ2-1; no clear D gene. Germline V gene sequence: CDR1 SGHVS, CDR2 FQNEAQ. The CDR3 spans 14 residues. V was clipped by 1 base and J by 4 bases, with 8 bases between them. In DNA form, the CDR3 reads TGTGCCAGCAGCTTAGAACTAAATTACAATGAGCAGTTCTTC. Translated, it gives CASSLELNYNEQFF. The full variable domain, its missing parts supplied by reference TRBV7-8 and TRBJ2-1, is GAGVSQSPRYKVAKRGQDVALRCDPISGHVSLFWYQQALGQGPEFLTYFQNEAQLDKSGLPSDRFFAERPEGSVSTLKIQRTQQEDSAVYLCASSLELNYNEQFFGPGTRLTVL.